The 19 T cell receptor beta chains presented below share a single source sample, sequenced in a study of T cell responses to AZD1222 COVID-19 vaccine. Only in-frame clones appear in the TCRdb table, and some are missing; sequencing was by immunoSEQ multiplex PCR. The table records around 80,000 clones, roughly 85% of them present only once. Sequencing used peripheral blood, obtained 28 days after the second AZD1222 dose. These TCRs come from an adult who received the AZD1222 COVID-19 vaccine.

The chain has TRBV18 and TRBJ1-2; D unclear. From germline, CDR1 is KGHSH and CDR2 LQKENI. V was cut by 0 bases and J by 5 bases, with 13 bases left in between. The CDR3 has 15 residues. The chain's CDR3 is CASSPPRGDWYGYTF. CDR3 sequence (DNA): TGTGCCAGCTCACCACCGCGGGGAGATTGGTATGGCTACACCTTC.

V gene TRBV6-4 combines with J gene TRBJ1-3; D gene uncertain. Trimming took 3 bases from V and 0 from J, leaving 9 bases between them. Germline lookup yields CDR1 MRHNA and CDR2 SNTAGT. CDR3 length: 15 residues. CDR3 sequence: CASSDSVLSGNTIYF. CDR3 coding DNA: TGTGCCAGCAGTGATTCGGTACTCTCTGGAAACACCATATATTTT.

The CDR3 loop is CAISEPGEGADTQYF. The CDR3 DNA is TGTGCCATCAGTGAGCCGGGGGAAGGGGCAGATACGCAGTATTTT. The rearrangement links TRBV10-3 to TRBJ2-3; a weak D match, TRBD2 (6 bases). V dropped 2 bases and J dropped 4 bases, with 13 bases sitting between them. This CDR3 has 15 residues. CDR1 ENHRY and CDR2 SYGVKD come from the germline V gene.

Details on this clone: Additional DNA sequences in this sample encode the identical CDR3. This chain links TRBV6-5 with TRBJ2-5; D not resolved. The length of the CDR3 is 13 residues. Trimming took off 0 bases at V and 5 bases at J, with 7 bases between the two ends. Germline V lookup: CDR1 MNHEY, CDR2 SVGAGI. CDR3 sequence (DNA): TGTGCCAGCAGTTACTCTGGTTGGGAGACCCAGTACTTC. Protein sequence: CASSYSGWETQYF.

The rearrangement uses TRBV29-1 and TRBJ1-3, with 7 positions matching TRBD1. From germline, CDR1 is SQVTM and CDR2 ANQGSEA. The CDR3 runs 12 residues. The ends lost 7 bases at V and 3 bases at J; junction bases unmatched: 3. The chain's CDR3 is CSARQGGNTIYF. The CDR3 region has the DNA TGCAGCGCAAGACAGGGTGGAAACACCATATATTTT.

This chain joins TRBV28 and TRBJ1-5, with 8 bases fitting TRBD1. Germline V gene lookup returns CDR1 MDHEN and CDR2 SYDVKM. This CDR3 comprises 18 residues. V was clipped by 6 bases and J by 1 base; unmatched bases: 14. The CDR3 region is CASSHAGGSWESNQPQHF. Here the CDR3 DNA reads TGTGCCAGCAGCCACGCAGGGGGCAGTTGGGAAAGCAATCAGCCCCAGCATTTT.

The chain combines TRBV12-3 or TRBV12-4 with TRBJ1-2; D is possibly TRBD1 (5 bases). The CDR3 is 13 residues long. Trimming stripped 3 bases from V and 6 bases from J, with 11 bases between. CDR3 in amino acids: CASSLWEGNGYTF. Here the CDR3 DNA reads TGTGCCAGCAGTTTGTGGGAGGGGAATGGCTACACCTTC.

This clone was found once. The chain has TRBV3-1 (or the pseudogene TRBV3-2) and TRBJ2-3; the D call may be TRBD1 or TRBD2 (5 bases each). The CDR3 is 20 amino acids. Trimming pared 2 bases from V and 1 base from J, leaving 25 bases between. Germline loops: CDR1 LGHDT, CDR2 YNNKEL (reference sequence). CDR3 region: CASSQMATWGKAGGTDTQYF. The CDR3 DNA reads as TGTGCCAGCAGCCAAATGGCAACCTGGGGGAAGGCGGGTGGCACAGATACGCAGTATTTT.

This sequence joins TRBV5-1 and TRBJ2-7; D gene uncertain. Trimming stripped 0 bases from V and 3 bases from J, with 7 bases between. Per germline, CDR1 SGHRS and CDR2 YFSETQ. The CDR3 loop spans 13 amino acids. DNA of the CDR3: TGCGCCAGCAGCTTGGACAACCTCTACGAGCAGTACTTC. Its translation: CASSLDNLYEQYF.

The chain joins TRBV28 to TRBJ2-7; a possible D gene is TRBD2 (7 bases). V lost 6 bases and J lost 0, with 18 bases in between. Germline V CDR1 and CDR2: MDHEN, SYDVKM. CDR3 length equals 16 residues. The CDR3 protein is CASSHGGRRSSYEQYF. The CDR3 region has the DNA TGTGCCAGCAGCCACGGGGGGCGCAGGAGCTCCTACGAGCAGTACTTC.

This sequence joins TRBV6-1 and TRBJ2-7; 7 bases match TRBD1. Germline V lookup: CDR1 MNHNS, CDR2 SASEGT. The CDR3 is made up of 15 amino acids. V was pared by 2 bases and J by 5 bases, with 9 bases of the junction left unmatched. CDR3 nucleotides: TGTGCCAGCAGTGAAAGGGGGCCACCTATCCACGAGCAGTACTTC. Protein product: CASSERGPPIHEQYF.

The chain has TRBV11-2 and TRBJ2-3; D assignment may be TRBD1 or TRBD2 (5 bases each). Germline CDR1 and CDR2: SGHAT and FQNNGV. Trimming removed 1 base at V and 4 bases at J, with 15 bases between. This CDR3 has 16 residues. The DNA of the CDR3 is TGTGCCAGCAGCTTAGCATGGGGGAATAGGGCAGATACGCAGTATTTT. Residues: CASSLAWGNRADTQYF.

The chain joins TRBV2 to TRBJ1-4; perhaps TRBD1 as D (5 bases). This CDR3 contains 14 residues. The V end was cut by 7 bases, the J end by 8 bases, with 17 bases between. Germline values: CDR1 SNHLY, CDR2 FYNNEI. The DNA for the CDR3 is TGTGCCAGCAATTTGTCAGGGAGGCGCGAAAAACTGTTTTTT. Its protein is CASNLSGRREKLFF.

In its sample, this clone was seen a few times. The CDR3 DNA follows: TGTGCCAGCAGTTTAATGGGAGACAGGATGGACGAAAAACTGTTTTTT. Protein sequence: CASSLMGDRMDEKLFF. The chain carries TRBV28 and TRBJ1-4, with D tentatively TRBD1 (6 bases). V was clipped by 2 bases and J by 8 bases, with 18 bases between them. Germline values: CDR1 MDHEN, CDR2 SYDVKM. The CDR3 covers 16 residues.

The chain joins TRBV11-2 to TRBJ1-2; D possibly corresponds to TRBD1 (6 bases). V lost 0 bases and J 7 bases, leaving 21 bases between the germline ends. The CDR3 covers 17 residues. CDR1 is SGHAT, CDR2 FQNNGV, per germline. The CDR3 nucleotides are TGTGCCAGCAGCTTAGATCGGGAGACACAGGGTTTAGGTGGCTACACCTTC. It codes for CASSLDRETQGLGGYTF.

This sequence joins TRBV5-5 and TRBJ2-7; D not resolved. This CDR3 contains 14 residues. CDR1 and CDR2 (germline): SGHKS, YYEKEE (reference sequence). Trimming cost V 0 bases and J 1 base, with 8 bases left between them. CDR3 amino acids: CASSLVGRSYEQYF. CDR3 bases: TGTGCCAGCAGCTTGGTGGGTAGGTCCTACGAGCAGTACTTC.

This sequence joins TRBV7-8 and TRBJ1-4, with 9 bases aligning to TRBD1. J was trimmed by 8 bases and V by 2 bases; bases with no gene match: 9. Per the germline V gene, CDR1 is SGHVS and CDR2 is FQNEAQ. CDR3 size: 16 residues. The CDR3 nucleotides read TGTGCCAGCAGCTTAATTAGAGGGACAGGGCACGAAAAACTGTTTTTT. Translated, it gives CASSLIRGTGHEKLFF.

This clone occurred a few times. V is TRBV28 and J is TRBJ1-1, with D uncertain. Germline values: CDR1 MDHEN, CDR2 SYDVKM. The CDR3 length is 14 residues. The V end lost 3 bases, the J end lost 3 bases, and 11 bases lay between the germline ends. In DNA, the CDR3 is TGTGCCAGCAGTTTCGATCTCGGCGACACTGAAGCTTTCTTT. This codes for CASSFDLGDTEAFF.

The V and J genes are TRBV11-3 and TRBJ2-3; D remains unclear. Trimming shortened V by 1 base and J by 2 bases, and 4 bases separated the two germline ends. The CDR3 extends over 13 amino acids. Germline CDR1 SGHNT, CDR2 YENEEA. DNA of the CDR3: TGTGCCAGCAGCTTAGTGGTCACAGATACGCAGTATTTT. This gives the protein CASSLVVTDTQYF.